Listed below are T cell receptor beta chains from one sample, sequenced in a study of blood T cell repertoires in COVID-19. Clones were read by immunoSEQ multiplex PCR, and TCRdb kept only the in-frame ones, dropping some. This table holds more than 200,000 clones, 75% to 90% found once. The specimen was peripheral blood. These receptor sequences come from a man aged 35 to 55 with acute or convalescent COVID-19. Each CDR3 is given with its conserved first and last residue. D genes are given only for firm matches. Clone size, where shown, is once, few, many, or a class for clones that have expanded.

CDR3nt	CDR3aa	d_gene	len	j_gene	v_gene	abundance
TGTGCCTGGAGTGTAGATGGGGCTTCACCCCTCCACTTT	CAWSVDGASPLHF	.	13	TRBJ1-6	TRBV30	.
TGTGCCAGCAGCGTACTCCAGGCCGCGAACACCGGGGAGCTGTTTTTT	CASSVLQAANTGELFF	.	16	TRBJ2-2	TRBV9	.
TGCGCCAGCAGCCAAGTTTCCCCAGAACCTGGAAACACCATATATTTT	CASSQVSPEPGNTIYF	.	16	TRBJ1-3	TRBV4-1	many
TGTGCCAGCACCTCCTCCGGGACTAGCGGGATAAATGAGCAGTTCTTC	CASTSSGTSGINEQFF	TRBD2	16	TRBJ2-1	TRBV28	.
TGTGCCTGGAGTCCCGGGGGAGCAGATACGCAGTATTTT	CAWSPGGADTQYF	.	13	TRBJ2-3	TRBV30	.
TGTGCCAGCAGTTCAACGGGGGGGGCTAGCGGGAGATATACGCAGTATTTT	CASSSTGGASGRYTQYF	TRBD2	17	TRBJ2-3	TRBV28	.
TGTGCCAGCAGCCGGAGAGACCCCTACTCGGGCGAGCAGTACTTC	CASSRRDPYSGEQYF	.	15	TRBJ2-7	TRBV14	.
TGTGCCAGCAGCTTGGACCCAGAAGCTAACTATGGCTACACCTTC	CASSLDPEANYGYTF	.	15	TRBJ1-2	TRBV5-4	.
TGTGCCAGCAGCCTTGGACAGGGAGTTTCACCCCTCCACTTT	CASSLGQGVSPLHF	TRBD1	14	TRBJ1-6	TRBV3-1/TRBV3-2	.
TGTGCCAGCAGCTTAGGTCCGGGACAGCCCCAGCATTTT	CASSLGPGQPQHF	.	13	TRBJ1-5	TRBV7-2	.
TGTGCCAGCAGCGTAGGTACTAGCGGATACAATGAGCAGTTCTTC	CASSVGTSGYNEQFF	TRBD2	15	TRBJ2-1	TRBV9	.
TGTGCCAGCAGACAGGGAATTGACAGTGAAGCTTTCTTT	CASRQGIDSEAFF	.	13	TRBJ1-1	TRBV28	.
TGTGCCACCAGTGATTGGTCGGGTTACACTGAAGCTTTCTTT	CATSDWSGYTEAFF	.	14	TRBJ1-1	TRBV24-1	.
TGTGCCAGCAGGCCGCGAGACTCCTCCTACGAGCAGTACTTC	CASRPRDSSYEQYF	.	14	TRBJ2-7	TRBV6-5	few
TGTGCCAGCAGTTGGAGGCTGGGAACTGAAGCTTTCTTT	CASSWRLGTEAFF	.	13	TRBJ1-1	TRBV12-3/TRBV12-4	few
TGCGCCAGCAGCTTGTGGTGGACAGGGGTTTCCTCCTATAATTCACCCCTCCACTTT	CASSLWWTGVSSYNSPLHF	TRBD1	19	TRBJ1-6	TRBV5-1	.
TGTGCCAGTAGTCAGACTAGGGGCGACGAGCAGTACTTC	CASSQTRGDEQYF	.	13	TRBJ2-7	TRBV19	.
TGTGCCAGCAAGCGGGATAGGACCGGGGAGCTGTTTTTT	CASKRDRTGELFF	TRBD2	13	TRBJ2-2	TRBV5-8	.
TGTGCCAGCAGCACGCCGCCCGGCGGGGTCGGGGGGGAGCTGTTTTTT	CASSTPPGGVGGELFF	.	16	TRBJ2-2	TRBV5-4	few
TGTGCCAGCAGCCAAGATGAGTGGCAGGGTCGGAACTATGGCTACACCTTC	CASSQDEWQGRNYGYTF	.	17	TRBJ1-2	TRBV3-1/TRBV3-2	.
TGTGCCAGTAGGGGCAGGGGCGGTGTTAGCACTGAAGCTTTCTTT	CASRGRGGVSTEAFF	.	15	TRBJ1-1	TRBV19	.
TGTGCCAGCGGCAGACTCTCCTACGAGCAGTACTTC	CASGRLSYEQYF	.	12	TRBJ2-7	TRBV6-5	.
TGTGCCAGCAGAGGTTTACAGGGTACGTTTAATAGCAATCAGCCCCAGCATTTT	CASRGLQGTFNSNQPQHF	.	18	TRBJ1-5	TRBV2	.
TGCGCCAGCAGCTCTAGCGGGAGCCAACACAATGAGCAGTTCTTC	CASSSSGSQHNEQFF	TRBD2	15	TRBJ2-1	TRBV5-1	.
TGTGCCAGCAGCTTGACAGGGACGAATCAGCCCCAGCATTTT	CASSLTGTNQPQHF	.	14	TRBJ1-5	TRBV5-4	.
TGTGCCAGCTCACCACTGGAGTTCTCTGGGGCCAACGTCCTGACTTTC	CASSPLEFSGANVLTF	.	16	TRBJ2-6	TRBV18	.